This T cell receptor (beta chain) was sequenced in a study of beta chain features in type 1 diabetes (dated by TCRdb to 2016 to 2018). Regarding the complete study: No differences in mean age, gender distribution, total cell number or subset yield were found between patients and healthy donors. In the study, TCRB repertoires of sorted circulating CD4+ T cell subsets from recently diagnosed type 1 diabetes patients were compared with those of matched healthy donors. A total of under 140,000,000 sorted cells were examined across all samples, and the number of cells per subset was strongly correlated with RNA yield. Regulatory and stem cell-like memory subsets were isolated from only 8 patients and about 8 healthy donors, whereas naive and central memory subsets came from all 30 or so donors. The research as a whole found: Only small numbers of individuals were included in the HLA sub-analyses, which left unresolved whether HLA type had any influence on TCRB rearrangement. A moderate but significant shortening of TCRB CDR3 length was observed in type 1 diabetes patients in all four CD4+ subsets. Fewer insertions and more nucleotide deletions at VDJ recombination sites were observed in patients with type 1 diabetes, implying thymic rearrangement abnormalities. Naive, central memory and regulatory TCRB repertoires appeared to be more similar among patients than among healthy donors. Because cDNA rather than genomic DNA was sequenced, highly expressing activated cells could have been over-represented, although no difference in activation and CD3 levels was found between groups. PCR may preferentially amplify shorter templates, but because patient and control samples were amplified and corrected together, any resulting skew would affect both groups equally.

The entire amount of isolated RNA was reverse transcribed using the High Capacity cDNA Reverse Transcription Kit, so the sequenced TCRB transcripts were expressed ones. Naive, central memory and regulatory T cell samples underwent deep immunoSEQ sequencing, averaging around 3.9 million total reads per sample. Sorted cells were lysed in RLT buffer and RNA was extracted with DNase-treated RNeasy Micro or Mini kits, depending on cell number. To prevent cross-contamination, every cell subset was processed on its own, while patient and healthy donor samples were processed together. The immunoSEQ multiplex PCR was used to amplify TCRB sequences from cDNA, yielding 87-bp fragments that span the CDR3 region. The amplicons were sequenced using the Illumina HiSeq platform. In the authors' own workflow: Synthetic template baselines were used to correct PCR bias computationally, reads within Hamming distance 2 were collapsed together, and singletons that could not be merged were discarded. Reads were aligned against IMGT to assign V, D and J genes, CDR3 length and insertions or deletions at six rearrangement sites. Within each subset, clonotype counts were normalized to sorted cell number, and only after that were true diversity and Gini coefficients computed with the tcR R package. Repertoire sharing was quantified using the overlap coefficient calculated on TCRB nucleotide sequences. As a proxy for the pre-selection repertoire, out-of-frame TCRB sequences from naive cells were analyzed. TCRdb mirrors the immuneACCESS table, restricted to in-frame sequences. Some clones are absent from its copies; in checked studies, under half trace to an unresolved V gene, and the reason for the others is unknown. That table furnishes V, J and clone size, whereas the DNA furnished D and trimming. A total of over 350,000 clones appear in this sample, about 15% of them only once. Of the sample, approximately 0.02% falls within the top ten clones.

This clone has more than one count but fewer than ten. It lacks a known antigen. The input lacks base qualities; no much larger clone sits a single base away. According to the germline V gene, CDR1 reads SGHTA and CDR2 reads FQGNSA. The CDR3 runs 16 amino acids, cysteine and phenylalanine included. The DNA shown is the 48-base CDR3, in frame from base 1. V ends up 4 bases short and J 2 bases short, with an unmatched junction base count of 5. From each donor, a single peripheral blood sample of 100 to 150 mL on average was drawn into heparinised tubes. Using a panel that included CD45RO, CCR7, CD25, CD127, CD95 and CD27, naive, central memory, regulatory and stem cell-like memory CD4+ T cells were sorted on a BD FACSAria II. Purity was above 98% for every sorted population. PBMCs were isolated right away by Lymphoprep density gradient centrifugation and were stained directly, without culture. So that batch effects would be minimized, each experiment stained and sorted samples in pairs, pairing one healthy donor with one patient.

The sequencing sample was made of naive CD4+ T cells from blood. In the paper's terms, the cell subset or site label means: true naive CD4+ T cells. The sequence derives from a woman between 18 and 29 years old in good health. This receptor chain uses TRBV7-2 and TRBJ2-1; 10 bases in the junction line up with TRBD2. The DNA is as follows: TGTGCCAGCAGCTCTAGCGGGAGCATTACCTACAATGAGCAGTTCTTC. Translated, this gives CASSSSGSITYNEQFF.